This TCR beta chain was sequenced in a study of T-cell memory formation after mild COVID-19. Study-level points and caveats: The study found contracting CD4+ clones mainly in CM and EM and contracting CD8+ clones in EMRA. Clones contracting across day 15 to 85 had a balanced CD4/CD8 profile; later expanding clones leaned CD4+.

This clonotype was counted only a few times. The antigen is unknown. TCRdb fed the 5' RACE reads into MiXCR, producing one record per CDR3 protein. The data hold some 490,000 distinct CDR3 sequences, with 15% to 20% observed a single time. Per the germline V gene, CDR1 is SGHVS and CDR2 is FQNEAQ. Losses at the gene ends were 1 base for V and 7 bases for J; bases not matched to a gene: 6. The CDR3 has 15 residues. The sample consisted of PBMCs or a T cell subset sorted from them (not recorded which). The clonotype comes from an adult woman who had mild COVID-19 (a few samples of this study predate the infection). Cell type and time point are not known. The gene calls are TRBV7-8 and TRBJ2-7; 11 bases agree with TRBD2. The CDR3 loop is CASSLGLAGTGEQYF. DNA for the CDR3: TGTGCCAGCAGCTTAGGACTAGCGGGGACGGGGGAGCAGTACTTC.